This section outlines one T cell receptor (beta chain) sequence together with its context. Its matching antigen is unknown. Generation of TCR beta libraries employed quantitative 5'-RACE incorporating molecular barcodes. TCRdb processed the 5' RACE reads anew with MiXCR; each CDR3 protein has one entry. This sample has about 420,000 distinct CDR3 sequences, with about 20% found just once. This entry belongs to a study of CD8 T cells in ankylosing spondylitis. Study-wide results and caveats: Earlier authors reported some of these motif variants in reactive arthritis synovial fluid and blood. Ankylosing spondylitis blood seemed to carry a telltale TCR beta motif made of fewer than 10 highly homologous variants.

The specimen sequenced was blood, either unsorted or a sorted T cell fraction (not recorded which). The TCR originated in a male donor with ankylosing spondylitis.

This chain's CDR3 is CSAHGDGVGDQPQHF. The DNA for the CDR3 is TGCAGTGCCCACGGGGATGGTGTAGGGGATCAGCCCCAGCATTTT. The chain carries TRBV20-1 and TRBJ1-5; a weak D match, TRBD1 (5 bases). CDR3 length: 15 amino acids. Germline V lookup: CDR1 DFQATT, CDR2 SNEGSKA (reference sequence). Trimming left V 6 bases short and J 5 bases short, with 20 bases between.